The 29 T cell receptor beta chains listed next were all sequenced from one sample in a study of early T cells in non-severe SARS-CoV-2 infection. A single record per CDR3 protein comes from TCRdb applying MiXCR to the 5' RACE reads. The sample holds more than 85,000 distinct CDR3 sequences, roughly 17% seen once. Material for sequencing was whole blood. Receptors were obtained from an adult who was a healthcare worker with PCR-confirmed SARS-CoV-2 infection or an uninfected control (not recorded which).

This clonotype was found a few times. The chain employs TRBV29-1 and TRBJ2-5; 8 nucleotides agree with TRBD2. V gave up 4 bases and J gave up 5 bases; unmatched junction bases: 15. CDR1 SQVTM and CDR2 ANQGSEA come from the germline V gene. The CDR3 has 16 residues. The CDR3 sequence: CSVAGAAGAVEETQYF. In DNA form, the CDR3 reads TGCAGCGTTGCGGGGGCAGCGGGGGCGGTCGAGGAGACCCAGTACTTC.

The chain carries TRBV29-1 and TRBJ1-1; possibly TRBD1 for D (6 bases). The CDR3 sequence is 13 residues long. Trimming took 6 bases from V and 4 from J, leaving 15 bases between them. The germline gives CDR1 SQVTM, CDR2 ANQGSEA. CDR3 protein: CSVVGQLFTEAFF. In DNA, the CDR3 is TGCAGCGTAGTAGGACAGCTATTCACTGAAGCTTTCTTT.

This clonotype has only a few counts. The gene calls are TRBV4-3 and TRBJ2-7, with TRBD1 identical over 8 bases. Unmatched junction bases numbered 4, after V lost 0 bases and J lost 0 bases. The CDR3 has 16 residues. Germline CDR1 and CDR2: LGHNA and YSLEER. In DNA, the CDR3 is TGCGCCAGCAGCCAAGACCGGACAGGGAGCTCCTACGAGCAGTACTTC. Protein: CASSQDRTGSSYEQYF.

The chain carries TRBV20-1 and TRBJ2-1; TRBD2 agrees at 10 bases. The CDR3 is 16 amino acids. Germline loops: CDR1 DFQATT, CDR2 SNEGSKA (reference sequence). With V trimmed by 6 bases and J by 3 bases, 11 bases remained unmatched. The CDR3 sequence: CSAEGSGRVHYNEQFF. CDR3 bases: TGCAGTGCAGAGGGCAGCGGGAGGGTCCACTACAATGAGCAGTTCTTC.

This clonotype was observed many times. The chain carries TRBV19 and TRBJ2-4, with D perhaps matching TRBD1 (6 bases). The CDR3 has 13 residues. Trimming left V 5 bases short and J 8 bases short, with 13 bases between. Germline CDR1 is LNHDA and CDR2 is SQIVND (reference sequence). Written as DNA, the CDR3 is TGTGCCAGTAGTTGGGGGACACAAGACATTCAGTACTTC. Encoded protein: CASSWGTQDIQYF.

The rearrangement links TRBV28 to TRBJ2-5, with TRBD2 matching over 14 bases. Germline V lookup: CDR1 MDHEN, CDR2 SYDVKM. CDR3 length: 17 residues. V was clipped by 4 bases and J by 4 bases; unmatched bases: 8. The CDR3 here is CASSSPSGLAGVETQYF. The CDR3 nucleotides are TGTGCCAGCAGTTCCCCTTCGGGACTAGCGGGAGTAGAGACCCAGTACTTC.

The V and J genes are TRBV20-1 and TRBJ2-5; 7 nucleotides line up with TRBD2. This CDR3 comprises 15 residues. The J segment lost 4 bases and the V segment lost 1 base, leaving 9 bases of the junction unmatched. From germline, CDR1 is DFQATT and CDR2 SNEGSKA (reference sequence). The CDR3 nucleotides are TGCAGTGCTAGAGCCCCGGGGGGTCCAGGAGAGACCCAGTACTTC. Its protein is CSARAPGGPGETQYF.

The chain employs TRBV20-1 and TRBJ2-4, with D maybe TRBD2 (5 bases). The CDR3 is 16 amino acids. V dropped 0 bases and J dropped 1 base, with 13 bases sitting between them. Looked up from germline, CDR1 is DFQATT and CDR2 is SNEGSKA (reference sequence). Here the CDR3 reads CSARDGYSGAKNIQYF. CDR3 bases: TGCAGTGCTAGAGATGGTTACTCGGGGGCCAAAAACATTCAGTACTTC.

The table lists this clonotype with a few counts. The chain uses TRBV19 and TRBJ2-6; a possible D gene is TRBD1 (7 bases). CDR1 is LNHDA, CDR2 SQIVND, per germline (reference sequence). Trimming stripped 6 bases from V and 0 bases from J, with 21 bases between. The CDR3 runs 19 residues. The CDR3: CASRKTGRKTSSGANVLTF. The CDR3 DNA sequence: TGTGCCAGTAGAAAGACAGGGCGAAAGACTAGCTCTGGGGCCAACGTCCTGACTTTC.

At least ten counts were recorded for this clonotype. This chain uses TRBV19 with TRBJ2-1; the D call may be TRBD1 or TRBD2 (5 bases each). Trimming cost V 3 bases and J 0 bases, with 9 bases left between them. Germline values: CDR1 LNHDA, CDR2 SQIVND (reference sequence). The length of the CDR3 is 15 residues. The CDR3 coding sequence is TGTGCCAGTAGTATTTGGGGGAACTCCTACAATGAGCAGTTCTTC. Its translation is CASSIWGNSYNEQFF.

Only a few counts were recorded for this clonotype. The rearrangement joins TRBV11-2 to TRBJ2-2, with D hard to call. CDR1 and CDR2 from the germline V gene are SGHAT and FQNNGV. CDR3 length: 18 residues. The V gene lost 5 bases and the J gene lost 1 base, with 20 bases spanning the gap. CDR3 residues: CASSQGLGNALNTGELFF. The CDR3 DNA reads as TGTGCCAGCAGCCAAGGTTTGGGCAACGCTTTGAACACCGGGGAGCTGTTTTTT.

Here the CDR3 DNA reads TGTGCCAGCAGCGATGGCCGGCTCTCTGGAAACACCATATATTTT. Translated: CASSDGRLSGNTIYF. V usage is TRBV9 and J usage is TRBJ1-3, with D uncertain. CDR3 size: 15 residues. CDR1 is SGDLS, CDR2 YYNGEE, per germline. Trimming took 3 bases from V and 0 from J, leaving 10 bases between them.

This clonotype was recorded many times. The rearrangement joins TRBV28 to TRBJ2-7; 11 bases map to TRBD2. V lost 6 bases to trimming and J lost 2 bases; unmatched junction nucleotides: 6. CDR1 and CDR2 from the germline V gene are MDHEN and SYDVKM. This CDR3 has 15 amino acids. Here the CDR3 DNA reads TGTGCCAGCAGACTGCTAGCGGGGGGCACCTACGAGCAGTACTTC. Translating it yields CASRLLAGGTYEQYF.

V gene TRBV5-4 combines with J gene TRBJ1-4; D is unclear. Trimming took off 3 bases at V and 1 base at J, with 4 bases between the two ends. The germline V gene encodes CDR1 SGHNT and CDR2 YYREEE (reference sequence). The CDR3 loop spans 13 amino acids. The DNA for the CDR3 is TGTGCCAGCAGCTCAAAAACTAATGAAAAACTGTTTTTT. As protein: CASSSKTNEKLFF.

This clonotype has ten or more counts. The chain is built from TRBV20-1 and TRBJ2-1, with TRBD2 matching over 9 bases. There are 15 residues in the CDR3. With 3 bases clipped from V and 8 bases from J, the junction kept 11 bases outside the gene matches. Looked up from germline, CDR1 is DFQATT and CDR2 is SNEGSKA (reference sequence). The CDR3, as DNA: TGCAGTGCTAGCCTGACTGGCGGGAGGGCCCATGAGCAGTTCTTC. Residues: CSASLTGGRAHEQFF.

The V call is TRBV20-1, the J call TRBJ2-7; D gene uncertain. Germline CDR1 is DFQATT and CDR2 is SNEGSKA (reference sequence). The CDR3 totals 13 residues. The V and J ends lost 3 bases and 1 base respectively, with 10 bases between them. The CDR3 is CSARGTQSYEQYF. CDR3 bases: TGCAGTGCTAGGGGCACCCAATCCTACGAGCAGTACTTC.

This clonotype appeared many times. The chain employs TRBV28 and TRBJ2-2, with D unclear. The CDR3 is 13 amino acids. Germline V gene data show CDR1 as MDHEN and CDR2 as SYDVKM. V shed 7 bases and J shed 2 bases, with 8 bases lying between them. CDR3 protein: CASTGPNTGELFF. Written as DNA, the CDR3 is TGTGCCAGCACCGGCCCCAACACCGGGGAGCTGTTTTTT.

The chain recombines TRBV15 with TRBJ1-1, with no clear D. Between the trimmed V and J ends, which lost 1 base and 6 bases, there was a span of 18 bases. The CDR3 loop spans 16 amino acids. Germline V gene sequence: CDR1 LNHNV, CDR2 YYDKDF (reference sequence). The CDR3 spells CATSRVAVAHASEAFF. The CDR3 DNA sequence: TGTGCCACCAGCAGAGTGGCGGTGGCCCATGCGTCTGAAGCTTTCTTT.

The CDR3 DNA follows: TGTGCCAGCAGCTTATCTCCCTTAAACGAGCAGTACTTC. It translates to CASSLSPLNEQYF. The rearrangement uses TRBV7-2 and TRBJ2-7, with D unresolved. The germline gives CDR1 SGHTA, CDR2 FQGNSA. The V end was cut by 2 bases, the J end by 5 bases, with 10 bases between. The CDR3 extends over 13 amino acids.

This clonotype was seen a few times. The chain is built from TRBV6-5 and TRBJ2-1; D is possibly TRBD2 (6 bases). Germline assignment: CDR1 MNHEY and CDR2 SVGAGI. With 2 bases removed from V and 6 bases from J, the gap between germline ends came to 11 bases. CDR3 length: 14 residues. DNA of the CDR3: TGTGCCAGCAGTTACGGGCAGGGAGGCAATGAGCAGTTCTTC. It encodes CASSYGQGGNEQFF.

The rearrangement uses TRBV29-1 and TRBJ1-1, with no clear D. There are 14 residues in the CDR3. The germline V gene has CDR1 SQVTM and CDR2 ANQGSEA. Trimming removed 3 bases at V and 6 bases at J, with 17 bases between. DNA of the CDR3: TGCAGCGTTGATTATCAGCTCCCTTCGGCTGAAGCTTTCTTT. Translating it yields CSVDYQLPSAEAFF.

This rearrangement joins TRBV7-9 to TRBJ1-2, with D perhaps TRBD1 (6 bases). The length of the CDR3 is 13 residues. Germline CDR1 reads SEHNR; CDR2 reads FQNEAQ (reference sequence). The germline V and J ends were trimmed by 5 bases and 8 bases, with 15 bases remaining between them. CDR3 sequence reads: CASSLMGAGGYTF. The CDR3 coding sequence is TGTGCCAGCAGCCTGATGGGGGCGGGCGGCTACACCTTC.

V and J are TRBV7-9 and TRBJ2-5, with a tentative D call TRBD1 (6 bases). This CDR3 region has 17 residues. Trimming took off 5 bases at V and 1 base at J, with 20 bases between the two ends. The germline gives CDR1 SEHNR, CDR2 FQNEAQ (reference sequence). CDR3 bases: TGTGCCAGCAGCACAACCCGGGACACCAAAGGCCAAGAGACCCAGTACTTC. Protein: CASSTTRDTKGQETQYF.

This clonotype was counted a few times. The chain has TRBV7-2 and TRBJ2-3; no firm D call. V was cut by 7 bases and J by 6 bases, with 11 bases left in between. The CDR3 is made up of 12 amino acids. Germline V gives CDR1 SGHTA, CDR2 FQGNSA. CDR3 nucleotide sequence: TGTGCCAGCAAAGACCTGGGGGATACGCAGTATTTT. The encoded protein is CASKDLGDTQYF.

This chain uses TRBV28 with TRBJ2-7; the D gene could be TRBD1 or TRBD2 (5 bases each). The CDR3 is made up of 13 amino acids. Germline CDR1 is MDHEN and CDR2 is SYDVKM. Trimming shortened V by 5 bases and J by 5 bases, and 13 bases separated the two germline ends. The CDR3 sequence: CASSGGRNNEQYF. Written as DNA, the CDR3 is TGTGCCAGCAGTGGGGGACGGAACAACGAGCAGTACTTC.

This clonotype was observed a few times. This chain connects TRBV6-6 to TRBJ1-3; no definite D call. This CDR3 contains 13 residues. Germline CDR1 reads MNHNY; CDR2 reads SVGAGI (reference sequence). Trimming removed 5 bases from V and 2 bases from J, with 7 bases in between. In nucleotides, the CDR3 is TGTGCCAGCAGTGACGGACCTGGAAACACCATATATTTT. Translated, it gives CASSDGPGNTIYF.

The chain employs TRBV4-2 and TRBJ2-7; 8 nucleotides agree with TRBD2. There are 14 residues in the CDR3. The J segment lost 7 bases and the V segment lost 2 bases, leaving 7 bases of the junction unmatched. Germline CDR1 and CDR2: LGHNA and YNFKEQ. CDR3 in amino acids: CASSQSGGLGEQYF. The CDR3 DNA sequence: TGTGCCAGCAGCCAAAGCGGGGGATTGGGGGAGCAGTACTTC.

This chain joins TRBV6-1 and TRBJ2-7, with 11 positions matching TRBD2. CDR1 and CDR2 (germline): MNHNS, SASEGT. The CDR3 totals 15 residues. V lost 5 bases, J lost 5 bases, and 8 bases stayed unmatched. This CDR3 is CASSNLAGGPNEQYF. The DNA of the CDR3 is TGTGCCAGCAGTAACTTAGCGGGAGGGCCCAACGAGCAGTACTTC.

The chain uses TRBV29-1 and TRBJ2-1; TRBD1 agrees at 10 bases. Per the germline V gene, CDR1 is SQVTM and CDR2 is ANQGSEA. The V gene end was trimmed by 3 bases and the J gene end by 2 bases; junction bases not matched to a gene: 7. The CDR3 has 16 residues. This CDR3 is CSVDDRGPIPYNEQFF. The CDR3, as DNA: TGCAGCGTTGACGACAGGGGGCCCATTCCCTACAATGAGCAGTTCTTC.